This T cell receptor (beta chain) was documented in a study of Graves' ophthalmopathy and Graves' hyperthyroidism. Study information: Cases classed as stable hyperthyroidism had no ophthalmopathy within 18 months of follow-up. The study, taken as a whole, reports: Blood was where most expanded thyroid clonotypes above 0.001 frequency also turned up. The model forecast ophthalmopathy progression, reaching 60% to 71% sensitivity and around 75% specificity.

Researchers took RNA transcripts and amplified TCR beta CDR3 regions from them. Investigators did first-round RT-PCR with HTBI primers, then second-round multiplex PCR. TCRdb re-derived calls from the multiplex PCR reads in MiXCR, one entry per CDR3 protein. The sample carries over a million distinct CDR3 sequences, about 35% recorded once. V lost 7 bases to trimming and J lost 3 bases; unmatched junction nucleotides: 5. Germline V lookup: CDR1 SGHTA, CDR2 FQGNSA. The length of the CDR3 is 13 residues. This clonotype has ten or more counts. What it binds is unknown. The V and J genes are TRBV7-2 and TRBJ2-7; 8 nucleotides line up with TRBD2. This receptor was taken from an adult man with Graves' hyperthyroidism. The sequenced sample was peripheral blood or thyroid tissue (not recorded which). Written as DNA, the CDR3 is TGTGCCAGCACCAATAGCGGGAACTACGAGCAGTACTTC. Its protein is CASTNSGNYEQYF.